The 22 T cell receptor beta chains presented below share a single source sample, sequenced in a study of shared clonotypes between healthy human individuals. Generated by immunoSEQ multiplex PCR, the TCRdb table keeps only in-frame clones and is missing some. The table has 2 million to 2.5 million clones, 93% seen once. Sequenced sample: naive CD4+ T cells from PBMCs. As to subset: CD45RA+ positively selected. The receptor set was obtained from a man younger than 30 in good health. Some clones in this sample may be carry-over from other donors' samples.

The chain employs TRBV30 and TRBJ1-1, with no clear D. V was trimmed by 5 bases and J by 3 bases, leaving 7 bases between them. Germline V gene sequence: CDR1 GTSNPN, CDR2 SVGIG (reference sequence). This CDR3 is built from 11 residues. This chain's CDR3 is CAWRWDTEAFF. DNA for the CDR3: TGTGCCTGGCGGTGGGACACTGAAGCTTTCTTT.

V and J are TRBV5-4 and TRBJ1-4; D unclear. V shed 4 bases and J shed 5 bases, with 6 bases lying between them. The CDR3 is 12 residues long. Germline V lookup: CDR1 SGHNT, CDR2 YYREEE (reference sequence). The DNA for the CDR3 is TGTGCCAGCAGCCTCATGAATGAAAAACTGTTTTTT. Its translation is CASSLMNEKLFF.

This chain connects TRBV5-8 to TRBJ2-5, with TRBD1 identical over 7 bases. This CDR3 contains 13 residues. CDR1 is SGHTS and CDR2 is YDEGEE in the germline V gene. V lost 3 bases to trimming and J lost 3 bases; unmatched junction nucleotides: 2. In DNA form, the CDR3 reads TGTGCCAGCAGCTCCGACAGGGAAGAGACCCAGTACTTC. This translates into CASSSDREETQYF.

Turning to this clone: A much larger clone differs from this one at a single base, so this may be a read error. The sample contains more than one DNA sequence encoding this CDR3. The genes are TRBV20-1 and TRBJ1-3; D is ambiguous. In germline, CDR1 is DFQATT, CDR2 SNEGSKA (reference sequence). V lost 6 bases and J lost 1, with 4 bases in between. The CDR3 runs to 11 residues. Here the CDR3 reads CSAVSGNTIYF. DNA of the CDR3: TGCAGTGCCGTATCTGGAAACACCATATATTTT.

As regards this clone: This sample also contains other DNA sequences that code for the same CDR3. This chain connects TRBV2 to TRBJ2-3, with unresolved D. The CDR3 loop spans 11 amino acids. Germline CDR1 reads SNHLY; CDR2 reads FYNNEI. The V and J ends lost 6 bases and 2 bases respectively, with 3 bases between them. CDR3 region: CASRLTDTQYF. The CDR3 DNA is TGTGCCAGCAGGCTCACAGATACGCAGTATTTT. Supplemented by reference TRBV2 and TRBJ2-3, the full variable domain reads EPEVTQTPSHQVTQMGQEVILRCVPISNHLYFYWYRQILGQKVEFLVSFYNNEISEKSEIFDDQFSVERPDGSNFTLKIRSTKLEDSAMYFCASRLTDTQYFGPGTRLTVL.

The chain combines TRBV7-9 with TRBJ2-2; 10 bases match TRBD2. The CDR3 contains 15 residues. Germline CDR1 and CDR2: SEHNR and FQNEAQ (reference sequence). V was clipped by 7 bases and J by 5 bases; unmatched bases: 7. The CDR3 protein is CASTIAGLATGELFF. The CDR3 nucleotides read TGTGCCAGCACTATTGCGGGACTAGCGACCGGGGAGCTGTTTTTT.

This chain connects TRBV9 to TRBJ2-5, with D possibly matching TRBD2 (7 bases). This CDR3 contains 18 residues. Germline CDR1 is SGDLS and CDR2 is YYNGEE. Trimming cost V 0 bases and J 3 bases, with 21 bases left between them. CDR3 nucleotides: TGTGCCAGCAGCGTAGCTTGGGGGGGGCCTAGCGGAGAAGAGACCCAGTACTTC. Translated: CASSVAWGGPSGEETQYF. Together with reference TRBV9 and TRBJ2-5, the CDR3 gives the full variable domain: DSGVTQTPKHLITATGQRVTLRCSPRSGDLSVYWYQQSLDQGLQFLIQYYNGEERAKGNILERFSAQQFPDLHSELNLSSLELGDSALYFCASSVAWGGPSGEETQYFGPGTRLLVL.

This chain joins TRBV6-1 and TRBJ2-5; the match to TRBD2 covers 7 bases. Germline trimming cut 8 bases from V and 4 bases from J; bases unmatched to any gene: 4. Looked up from germline, CDR1 is MNHNS and CDR2 is SASEGT. This CDR3 has 12 amino acids. The CDR3 loop reads CASGRTRETQYF. The CDR3 region has the DNA TGTGCCAGCGGCCGGACTAGAGAGACCCAGTACTTC.

The rearrangement links TRBV5-6 to TRBJ1-3; D is undetermined. This CDR3 has 14 amino acids. Trimming took 3 bases from V and 4 from J, leaving 11 bases between them. The V gene's germline CDR1 is SGHDT and CDR2 YYEEEE. CDR3 DNA sequence: TGTGCCAGCAGCTCTACCCGCGGGGGAAACACCATATATTTT. Protein sequence: CASSSTRGGNTIYF.

As for this clone: Other DNA sequences in this sample translate to the same CDR3. This sequence joins TRBV7-3 and TRBJ2-2; D may match TRBD1 or TRBD2 (5 bases each). Germline V gives CDR1 SGHTA, CDR2 FQGTGA. The CDR3 is 15 amino acids. V lost 5 bases and J lost 0, with 10 bases in between. In DNA form, the CDR3 reads TGTGCCAGCAGCCCCCAGGGACCGAACACCGGGGAGCTGTTTTTT. Amino acid sequence: CASSPQGPNTGELFF.

The chain employs TRBV27 and TRBJ2-7, with 9 bases matching TRBD2. V gave up 2 bases and J gave up 5 bases; unmatched junction bases: 7. The CDR3 runs 15 residues. CDR1 is MNHEY, CDR2 SMNVEV, per germline (reference sequence). Written as DNA, the CDR3 is TGTGCCAGCAGTTTAACAGCGGGAGGATTCCACGAGCAGTACTTC. This gives the protein CASSLTAGGFHEQYF.

This chain links TRBV5-4 with TRBJ2-4; TRBD1 matches 9 bases. The trim removed 4 bases at V and 4 bases at J, leaving 9 bases unmatched. The CDR3 runs 16 residues. The germline CDR1 and CDR2 sequences are SGHNT and YYREEE (reference sequence). The CDR3 coding sequence is TGTGCCAGCAGCCCTTACCTACAGGGGGCTAAAAACATTCAGTACTTC. This sequence encodes CASSPYLQGAKNIQYF.

This sequence joins TRBV7-8 and TRBJ2-3, with 7 positions matching TRBD2. The CDR3 covers 15 residues. In germline, CDR1 is SGHVS, CDR2 FQNEAQ. The V segment lost 3 bases and the J segment 4 bases; nucleotides outside the gene matches: 7. The CDR3 sequence: CASSFSGGSADTQYF. In DNA, the CDR3 is TGTGCCAGCAGCTTTAGCGGCGGGAGTGCAGATACGCAGTATTTT.

A word on this clone: The germline gene is not matched at one end of the junction; a read error may be the cause. This chain connects TRBV28 to TRBJ2-7; 14 bases match TRBD2. CDR3 length: 11 residues. CDR1 and CDR2 from the germline V gene are MDHEN and SYDVKM. The CDR3 here is CASSSGLAGAF. CDR3 bases: TGTGCCAGCAGTTCGGGACTAGCGGGGGCCTTC.

V and J are TRBV5-5 and TRBJ1-1; tentatively, D is TRBD1 (6 bases). Trimming took off 2 bases at V and 0 bases at J, with 8 bases between the two ends. CDR3 size: 14 residues. From germline, CDR1 is SGHKS and CDR2 YYEKEE (reference sequence). The CDR3 loop is CASSLQGMNTEAFF. The CDR3 region has the DNA TGTGCCAGCAGCTTACAGGGAATGAACACTGAAGCTTTCTTT.

This chain uses TRBV7-9 with TRBJ2-3; D not resolved. Germline V lookup: CDR1 SEHNR, CDR2 FQNEAQ (reference sequence). There are 13 residues in the CDR3. V dropped 5 bases and J dropped 4 bases, with 10 bases sitting between them. The CDR3 DNA follows: TGTGCCAGCAGCCCGTCGGGCGCAGATACGCAGTATTTT. Residues: CASSPSGADTQYF. The full variable domain, with the rest looked up from reference TRBV7-9 and TRBJ2-3, is DTGVSQNPRHKITKRGQNVTFRCDPISEHNRLYWYRQTLGQGPEFLTYFQNEAQLEKSRLLSDRFSAERPKGSFSTLEIQRTEQGDSAMYLCASSPSGADTQYFGPGTRLTVL.

This rearrangement joins TRBV15 to TRBJ2-1; the D gene is possibly TRBD1 (6 bases). The CDR3 has 13 residues. The V gene's germline CDR1 is LNHNV and CDR2 YYDKDF (reference sequence). V lost 3 bases to trimming and J lost 7 bases, with 10 bases between them. CDR3 in DNA: TGTGCCACCAGCAGGGACAGCAAGAATGAGCAGTTCTTC. Amino acids: CATSRDSKNEQFF.

This clone showed up just once. The chain links TRBV15 to TRBJ1-1; 7 positions agree with TRBD1. Trimming at V came to 5 bases and at J to 5 bases, leaving 14 bases not matched to a gene. The CDR3 loop spans 16 amino acids. The germline gives CDR1 LNHNV, CDR2 YYDKDF (reference sequence). CDR3: CATSQPSGARGTEAFF. CDR3 coding DNA: TGTGCCACCAGCCAACCGTCGGGGGCCAGGGGGACTGAAGCTTTCTTT.

The genes are TRBV30 and TRBJ2-1, with D perhaps matching TRBD1 (6 bases). Germline loops: CDR1 GTSNPN, CDR2 SVGIG (reference sequence). This CDR3 has 12 residues. Trimming removed 8 bases at V and 2 bases at J, with 10 bases between. CDR3 protein: CAGTTTYNEQFF. The CDR3 bases are TGTGCCGGGACAACTACCTACAATGAGCAGTTCTTC.

This clone was counted a single time. The chain couples TRBV5-6 to TRBJ2-3; 8 positions match TRBD2. This CDR3 contains 15 residues. Germline V gene data show CDR1 as SGHDT and CDR2 as YYEEEE. The V and J ends lost 4 bases and 9 bases, in that order; junction bases with no gene match: 13. DNA of the CDR3: TGTGCCAGCAGCCTACGACTAGCGCCCGTGGGGACGCAGTATTTT. The encoded protein is CASSLRLAPVGTQYF.

J is TRBJ2-2 and V is TRBV5-1; 12 nucleotides agree with TRBD2. Germline loops: CDR1 SGHRS, CDR2 YFSETQ. The CDR3 covers 19 residues. V gave up 2 bases and J gave up 4 bases; unmatched junction bases: 12. The CDR3: CASSLKLAGGNPGTGELFF. The CDR3 nucleotides read TGCGCCAGCAGCTTAAAACTAGCGGGAGGAAATCCGGGCACCGGGGAGCTGTTTTTT.

With regard to this clone: This CDR3 is also generated by other DNA sequences in the sample. The chain joins TRBV5-1 to TRBJ1-1, with D hard to call. The V gene's germline CDR1 is SGHRS and CDR2 YFSETQ. V lost 0 bases to trimming and J lost 1 base, with 4 bases between them. The CDR3 consists of 13 residues. This chain's CDR3 is CASSLAANTEAFF. CDR3 bases: TGCGCCAGCAGCTTGGCGGCGAACACTGAAGCTTTCTTT.